The clone carrying this T cell receptor beta chain was seen only a few times. Its antigen is unidentified. CDR3 length: 14 amino acids. V was cut by 5 bases and J by 4 bases, with 12 bases left in between. The germline gives CDR1 SNHLY, CDR2 FYNNEI. These data come from a study of identical twins. Whole-study findings and limits: Sequences that were out-of-frame, alpha and twin-shared displayed an excess of low generation probability. Monozygotic twin pairs showed more out-of-frame TCR alpha sharing than models estimated.

TCRdb processed the 5' RACE reads anew with MiXCR; each CDR3 protein has one entry. The sample records 200,000 to 250,000 distinct CDR3 sequences, 6% to 7% being singletons. These data are also associated with another study on T cells expressing NK-cell markers. According to that study: Among eight sequenced donors, seven carried HCMV seropositivity while one was seronegative.

Source material: CD8+ T cells sorted from blood. The TCR originated in a woman aged 18-29 years in good health. The chain carries TRBV2 and TRBJ1-5; no clear D. The chain's CDR3 is CASSFIGSNQPQHF. CDR3 DNA: TGTGCCAGCAGTTTCATAGGGAGTAATCAGCCCCAGCATTTT.